The 31 T cell receptor beta chains below all came from one sample that was sequenced in a study of T cell clonality in common variable immunodeficiency. Overall study results and limits: Fewer deletions and N-nucleotide insertions were reportedly seen in common variable immunodeficiency TCR beta sequences.

These receptors lack a known antigen. Sequenced by immunoSEQ multiplex PCR; TCRdb stores in-frame clones only, minus some. The record shows 25,000 or so clones for this sample, with no singletons present. Specimen: peripheral blood mononuclear cells. The receptors come from a human donor with common variable immunodeficiency.

A word on this clone: The CDR3 extends 3 residues past the end of the read, so its final part is completed from the germline J gene. The chain is built from TRBV19 and TRBJ2-4, with 10 bases fitting TRBD2. Germline trimming cut 5 bases from V and 5 bases from J; bases unmatched to any gene: 6. Germline V gene lookup returns CDR1 LNHDA and CDR2 SQIVND (reference sequence). This CDR3 region has 15 residues. CDR3 residues: CASSLASGRQNIQYF. CDR3 bases read: TGTGCCAGTAGTCTGGCTAGCGGGAGACAAAACATT.

Notes on this clone: With the read ending 3 residues before the CDR3 end, the germline J gene is used to fill in that end. The genes are TRBV30 and TRBJ1-6; D is perhaps TRBD1 (6 bases). Deletions cut 2 bases from V and 6 bases from J, with 14 bases between. Germline-derived CDR1 and CDR2 are GTSNPN and SVGIG (reference sequence). The CDR3 consists of 15 residues. The DNA read from the CDR3 is TGTGCCTGGAGTAGCAGAGACAGGTTTAATTCACCC. It yields the protein CAWSSRDRFNSP. The CDR3 reads in full as CAWSSRDRFNSPLHF.

This clone was seen many times. The DNA ends 3 residues before the CDR3 does, and the rest of the CDR3 is filled in from the germline J gene. The chain links TRBV20-1 to TRBJ1-2, with 7 nucleotides matching TRBD1. After removal of 3 bases from V and 7 bases from J, the junction contained 14 bases not matched to a gene. Germline V gene data show CDR1 as DFQATT and CDR2 as SNEGSKA (reference sequence). The CDR3 extends over 15 amino acids. The sequenced CDR3 bases are TGCAGTGCTAGCTCTCCGGGACAGCCCGTTAGTGGC. This sequence encodes CSASSPGQPVSG. The CDR3 in full is CSASSPGQPVSGYTF.

There are a few counts of this clone. The CDR3 goes on 3 residues after the read ends, and that part is filled in from the germline J gene. V is TRBV7-9 and J is TRBJ1-3; D uncertain. The length of the CDR3 is 13 residues. Trimming stripped 2 bases from V and 4 bases from J, with 6 bases between. In germline, CDR1 is SEHNR, CDR2 FQNEAQ (reference sequence). CDR3 residues: CASSLSRGNTIYF. Partial CDR3 DNA: TGTGCCAGCAGCTTAAGCCGAGGAAACACC.

This clone has a count of ten or more. The missing CDR3 end, 3 residues past where the read stops, is filled in from the germline J gene. The chain couples TRBV23-1 to TRBJ2-3, with D possibly TRBD1 on 5 matching bases. TRBV23-1 is treated as an ORF (open reading frame) with a function not yet certain. This CDR3 comprises 14 residues. V lost 10 bases, J lost 0 bases, and 14 bases lay in between. The CDR3 DNA, read in part, is TGCGCCACCCTGGGGCGGAATAGCACAGATACG. This sequence encodes CATLGRNSTDT. The CDR3 as a whole reads CATLGRNSTDTQYF.

This clone was found a few times. Sequencing ends 3 residues short of the CDR3 end; the germline J gene provides the rest. V usage is TRBV7-8 and J usage is TRBJ2-7; no definite D call. CDR1 SGHVS and CDR2 FQNEAQ come from the germline V gene. There are 12 residues in the CDR3. The ends were cut back, 6 bases at V and 5 bases at J, with 11 bases in the middle. The CDR3 region is CASSQGWDEQYF. The CDR3 DNA, read in part, is TGTGCCAGCAGTCAAGGGTGGGACGAG.

This clone was observed a few times. The read terminates 3 residues ahead of where the CDR3 ends, so the germline J gene completes it. The chain has TRBV19 and TRBJ2-6; 8 nucleotides align to TRBD1. Losses at the gene ends were 8 bases for V and 0 bases for J; bases not matched to a gene: 9. The CDR3 length is 17 residues. Germline CDR1 is LNHDA and CDR2 is SQIVND (reference sequence). The sequenced CDR3 bases are TGTGCCAGTTTATCCGGGACAGGAGCCTCTGGGGCCAACGTC. Translated, it gives CASLSGTGASGANV. The full CDR3 is CASLSGTGASGANVLTF.

By frequency in the sample, this clone is hyperexpanded. The CDR3 end falls 3 residues outside the read, so it is completed with the germline J gene. The chain is built from TRBV28 and TRBJ2-1; D gene ambiguous. This CDR3 has 13 amino acids. V lost 7 bases and J 6 bases, leaving 13 bases between the germline ends. Per the germline V gene, CDR1 is MDHEN and CDR2 is SYDVKM. Partial CDR3 DNA: TGTGCCAGCAACCACGCGGATATCAATGAG. This codes for CASNHADINE. The whole CDR3 reads CASNHADINEQFF.

This clone came up many times. Coverage ceases 3 residues before the CDR3 finishes, and the germline J gene fills in the end. The chain is built from TRBV29-1 and TRBJ2-5; no clear D gene. CDR3 length: 12 amino acids. Germline assignment: CDR1 SQVTM and CDR2 ANQGSEA. V lost 6 bases, J lost 1 base, and 9 bases lay in between. The CDR3 DNA, read in part, is TGCAGCGTCCAGGAGCCCCAAGAGACC. Protein product: CSVQEPQET. The whole CDR3 region reads CSVQEPQETQYF.

This clone was found many times. The sequence runs out 3 residues before the end of the CDR3; the remainder is reconstructed from the germline J gene. V and J are TRBV5-1 and TRBJ2-7; a weak D match, TRBD1 (6 bases). Between the trimmed V and J ends, which lost 3 bases and 2 bases, there was a span of 12 bases. This CDR3 is 14 amino acids long. Germline loops: CDR1 SGHRS, CDR2 YFSETQ. The covered CDR3 bases are TGCGCCAGCAGCTCCGGGACATACCCCTACGAG. This translates into CASSSGTYPYE. From start to end, the CDR3 is CASSSGTYPYEQYF.

This clone was counted only a few times. With the read ending 3 residues before the CDR3 end, the germline J gene is used to fill in that end. The gene calls are TRBV18 and TRBJ1-6; 8 nucleotides match TRBD1. Germline values: CDR1 KGHSH, CDR2 LQKENI. Germline trimming cut 1 base from V and 0 bases from J; bases unmatched to any gene: 14. This CDR3 spans 21 amino acids. The CDR3: CASSPRVSVGTGSSYNSPLHF. The CDR3 bases that were read are TGTGCCAGCTCACCACGTGTCTCGGTAGGGACAGGCAGCTCCTATAATTCACCC. The full variable domain, in which reference TRBV18 and TRBJ1-6 provide the parts outside the CDR3, is NAGVMQNPRHLVRRRGQEARLRCSPMKGHSHVYWYRQLPEEGLKFMVYLQKENIIDESGMPKERFSAEFPKEGPSILRIQQVVRGDSAAYFCASSPRVSVGTGSSYNSPLHFGNGTRLTVT.

This clone was counted a few times. The CDR3 end is not reached by the read, which stops 3 residues before it; the germline J gene fills it in. The J gene is TRBJ2-7, the V gene TRBV30; tentatively, D is TRBD2 (6 bases). V lost 2 bases and J lost 5, with 13 bases in between. Germline lookup yields CDR1 GTSNPN and CDR2 SVGIG (reference sequence). The CDR3 has 13 residues. The sequenced CDR3 bases are TGTGCCTGGAGTAACTGGGGGGTAAACGAG. Translated: CAWSNWGVNE. The whole CDR3 is CAWSNWGVNEQYF.

This clone was counted a few times. Incomplete CDR3 DNA: TGCGCCAGCAGCTTGGTTGCGGGAGGACTCTACGAG. This encodes CASSLVAGGLYE. The complete CDR3 sequence is CASSLVAGGLYEQYF. The V gene is TRBV5-1, the J gene TRBJ2-7, with 8 bases that match TRBD2. The sequence runs out 3 residues before the end of the CDR3; the remainder is reconstructed from the germline J gene. Trimming cost V 0 bases and J 3 bases; bases outside gene matches: 5. CDR3 length: 15 residues. Germline CDR1 is SGHRS and CDR2 is YFSETQ.

As to this clone: From the germline J gene comes the end of the CDR3, since the read stops 3 residues before it. The chain carries TRBV11-1 and TRBJ2-3, with D perhaps matching TRBD2 (6 bases). The CDR3 length is 13 residues. The ends were cut back, 10 bases at V and 1 base at J, with 12 bases in the middle. CDR1 is SGHAT and CDR2 is FQDESV in the germline V gene (reference sequence). CDR3 loop: CATGDLGTDTQYF. The DNA read from the CDR3 is TGTGCCACCGGGGACTTAGGCACAGATACG. The complete variable domain, with remaining parts taken from reference TRBV11-1 and TRBJ2-3, reads EAEVAQSPRYKITEKSQAVAFWCDPISGHATLYWYRQILGQGPELLVQFQDESVVDDSQLPKDRFSAERLKGVDSTLKIQPAELGDSAMYLCATGDLGTDTQYFGPGTRLTVL.

This clone was seen only a few times. The read terminates 3 residues ahead of where the CDR3 ends, so the germline J gene completes it. The chain links TRBV30 to TRBJ1-2, with a tentative D call TRBD1 (5 bases). There are 12 residues in the CDR3. The V gene's germline CDR1 is GTSNPN and CDR2 SVGIG (reference sequence). V was trimmed by 5 bases and J by 3 bases, leaving 10 bases between them. The CDR3 is CAWGEGHYGYTF. The DNA read from the CDR3 is TGTGCCTGGGGGGAGGGGCACTATGGC.

This clone occurred a few times. The read comes to an end 3 residues before the CDR3 does, leaving the germline J gene to fill in the end. V usage is TRBV7-9 and J usage is TRBJ2-7; unclear D gene. Deletions cut 4 bases from V and 6 bases from J, with 19 bases between. The CDR3 is 15 residues long. The V gene's germline CDR1 is SEHNR and CDR2 FQNEAQ (reference sequence). Incomplete CDR3 DNA: TGTGCCAGCAGCTCCCCTGGGCATTTGGCCTCCGAG. It yields the protein CASSSPGHLASE. The complete CDR3 protein is CASSSPGHLASEQYF.

In this sample, this clone turned up a few times. The CDR3 end lies 3 residues beyond the end of the read and is filled in from the germline J gene. V is TRBV5-1 and J is TRBJ2-5; TRBD1 might be the D (9 bases). The V gene's germline CDR1 is SGHRS and CDR2 YFSETQ. The CDR3 loop spans 15 amino acids. The V gene lost 5 bases and the J gene lost 5 bases, with 19 bases spanning the gap. Partial CDR3 DNA: TGCGCCAGCAGACCCGGGGGGGACAGGGCCGAGACC. Protein product: CASRPGGDRAET. Given in full, the CDR3 is CASRPGGDRAETQYF.

Ten or more counts support this clone. The sequence runs out 3 residues before the end of the CDR3; the remainder is reconstructed from the germline J gene. V gene TRBV5-1 combines with J gene TRBJ1-5, with D possibly TRBD1 on 6 matching bases. Looked up from germline, CDR1 is SGHRS and CDR2 is YFSETQ. The CDR3 covers 16 residues. V gave up 0 bases and J gave up 9 bases, with 19 bases separating them. The sequenced CDR3 bases are TGCGCCAGCAGCTTGGGGCCAGAGGGACAATCGGGGCCC. Protein: CASSLGPEGQSGP. The full CDR3 is CASSLGPEGQSGPQHF. The variable domain in full, with the rest retrieved from reference TRBV5-1 and TRBJ1-5, is KAGVTQTPRYLIKTRGQQVTLSCSPISGHRSVSWYQQTPGQGLQFLFEYFSETQRNKGNFPGRFSGRQFSNSRSEMNVSTLELGDSALYLCASSLGPEGQSGPQHFGDGTRLSIL.

This clone came up a few times. The read stops 3 residues short of the end of the CDR3; the missing end is completed from the germline J gene. The chain couples TRBV5-1 to TRBJ2-7; 8 nucleotides align to TRBD1. Germline lookup yields CDR1 SGHRS and CDR2 YFSETQ. The V gene end was trimmed by 4 bases and the J gene end by 0 bases; junction bases not matched to a gene: 12. The CDR3 runs to 17 residues. CDR3 loop: CASSMGGGTGSSYEQYF. The part of the CDR3 DNA that was read is TGCGCCAGCAGCATGGGAGGAGGGACAGGTAGCTCCTACGAG.

For this clone: The read terminates 3 residues ahead of where the CDR3 ends, so the germline J gene completes it. The V and J genes are TRBV20-1 and TRBJ2-1; D might be TRBD2 (6 bases). Trimming pared 0 bases from V and 0 bases from J, leaving 12 bases between. The CDR3 is made up of 16 amino acids. Per germline, CDR1 DFQATT and CDR2 SNEGSKA (reference sequence). The covered CDR3 bases are TGCAGTGCTAGAGATAGGGACTTTGTCTCCTACAATGAG. Protein sequence: CSARDRDFVSYNE. Given in full, the CDR3 is CSARDRDFVSYNEQFF.

This clone was counted a few times. Germline is not matched at one junction end, which may reflect a read error. The DNA ends 3 residues before the CDR3 does, and the rest of the CDR3 is filled in from the germline J gene. This chain links TRBV30 with TRBJ1-2; TRBD1 is a possible D gene (5 bases). From germline, CDR1 is GTSNPN and CDR2 SVGIG (reference sequence). CDR3 length: 15 residues. Incomplete CDR3 DNA: TGTGCCAGGAGACCGAGGACAATCGAGGGTCGAGGC. The encoded protein is CARRPRTIEGRG. The full CDR3 reads CARRPRTIEGRGYTF.

This clone rates as medium-sized. The sequence runs out 3 residues before the end of the CDR3; the remainder is reconstructed from the germline J gene. The chain uses TRBV18 and TRBJ2-5, with TRBD1 identical over 7 bases. The junction had 4 bases not matched to a gene; V was cut back by 3 bases and J by 3 bases. The germline gives CDR1 KGHSH, CDR2 LQKENI. The CDR3 spans 14 residues. The CDR3 is CASSPTGTEETQYF. The covered CDR3 bases are TGTGCCAGCTCACCTACGGGGACAGAAGAGACC.

This clone was observed a handful of times. The read falls 3 residues short of the CDR3 end, and the missing part is taken from the germline J gene. This chain connects TRBV7-3 to TRBJ2-3; maybe TRBD2 (5 bases). The length of the CDR3 is 15 residues. The V gene lost 4 bases and the J gene lost 6 bases, with 17 bases spanning the gap. Germline V gives CDR1 SGHTA, CDR2 FQGTGA. The CDR3 loop reads CASSSSAVTGDTQYF. The sequenced part of the CDR3 DNA is TGTGCCAGCAGCTCCTCAGCGGTGACGGGGGATACG.

This clone appeared a few times. Read coverage stops 3 residues before the CDR3 terminus; the germline J gene supplies the remainder. The V gene is TRBV19, the J gene TRBJ2-7, with 12 nucleotides matching TRBD2. This CDR3 is 15 amino acids long. The V gene end was trimmed by 2 bases and the J gene end by 2 bases; junction bases not matched to a gene: 1. CDR1 and CDR2 (germline): LNHDA, SQIVND (reference sequence). The CDR3 region is CASSILAGGPYEQYF. CDR3 DNA (partial): TGTGCCAGTAGTATACTAGCGGGAGGGCCCTACGAG.

A note on this clone: The read halts 3 residues ahead of the CDR3 end, with the missing end drawn from the germline J gene. The rearrangement links TRBV30 to TRBJ1-3; D is ambiguous. Germline loops: CDR1 GTSNPN, CDR2 SVGIG (reference sequence). The CDR3 length is 13 residues. The ends were cut back, 4 bases at V and 4 bases at J, with 11 bases in the middle. The CDR3 DNA, read in part, is TGTGCCTGGAACGCCCGGTCGGGAAACACC. Protein product: CAWNARSGNT. The full-length CDR3 reads as CAWNARSGNTIYF.

This clone was found a few times. Sequencing ends 3 residues short of the CDR3 end; the germline J gene provides the rest. The genes are TRBV20-1 and TRBJ2-7, with D possibly TRBD1 on 5 matching bases. V was pared by 3 bases and J by 4 bases, with 7 bases between. Germline loops: CDR1 DFQATT, CDR2 SNEGSKA (reference sequence). The CDR3 runs 11 residues. Partial CDR3 DNA: TGCAGTGCTAGGACAGAGTACGAG. Protein: CSARTEYE. In full, the CDR3 is CSARTEYEQYF.

As to this clone: The read comes to an end 3 residues before the CDR3 does, leaving the germline J gene to fill in the end. This rearrangement joins TRBV19 to TRBJ1-1; 9 bases match TRBD1. CDR3 length: 15 residues. J was trimmed by 3 bases and V by 1 base; bases with no gene match: 3. Germline-derived CDR1 and CDR2 are LNHDA and SQIVND (reference sequence). CDR3 DNA (partial): TGTGCCAGTAGTATAGGACAGGGGGGGGACACTGAA. Translation gives CASSIGQGGDTE. The whole CDR3 sequence reads CASSIGQGGDTEAFF. The whole variable domain, filled in from reference TRBV19 and TRBJ1-1, reads DGGITQSPKYLFRKEGQNVTLSCEQNLNHDAMYWYRQDPGQGLRLIYYSQIVNDFQKGDIAEGYSVSREKKESFPLTVTSAQKNPTAFYLCASSIGQGGDTEAFFGQGTRLTVV.

This clone was observed a handful of times. Coverage ceases 3 residues before the CDR3 finishes, and the germline J gene fills in the end. The genes are TRBV5-1 and TRBJ2-7, with TRBD2 matching over 15 bases. The CDR3 extends over 15 amino acids. The junction had 4 bases not matched to a gene; V was cut back by 3 bases and J by 6 bases. Germline V gene sequence: CDR1 SGHRS, CDR2 YFSETQ. The covered CDR3 bases are TGCGCCAGCAGCTGGGGGACTAGCGGGAGGACCGAG. The encoded protein is CASSWGTSGRTE. The entire CDR3 protein is CASSWGTSGRTEQYF. The whole variable domain, filled in from reference TRBV5-1 and TRBJ2-7, reads KAGVTQTPRYLIKTRGQQVTLSCSPISGHRSVSWYQQTPGQGLQFLFEYFSETQRNKGNFPGRFSGRQFSNSRSEMNVSTLELGDSALYLCASSWGTSGRTEQYFGPGTRLTVT.

On this clone: The read is 3 residues too short to cover the CDR3 end, so that end is filled in from the germline J gene. V gene TRBV2 combines with J gene TRBJ2-2, with 8 bases that match TRBD2. V lost 4 bases and J lost 2; bases outside the gene matches: 3. The V gene's germline CDR1 is SNHLY and CDR2 FYNNEI. The CDR3 extends over 15 amino acids. CDR3 bases read: TGTGCCAGCAGTGGAAGCGGGAGCAACACCGGGGAG. It yields the protein CASSGSGSNTGE. The full-length CDR3 reads as CASSGSGSNTGELFF. The entire variable domain, with the rest obtained from reference TRBV2 and TRBJ2-2, is as follows: EPEVTQTPSHQVTQMGQEVILRCVPISNHLYFYWYRQILGQKVEFLVSFYNNEISEKSEIFDDQFSVERPDGSNFTLKIRSTKLEDSAMYFCASSGSGSNTGELFFGEGSRLTVL.

This clone was recorded a few times. The CDR3 end falls 3 residues outside the read, so it is completed with the germline J gene. V usage is TRBV5-1 and J usage is TRBJ1-3; D gene unclear. Germline V gives CDR1 SGHRS, CDR2 YFSETQ. V gave up 4 bases and J gave up 7 bases, with 15 bases separating them. The CDR3 is made up of 14 amino acids. Partial CDR3 DNA: TGCGCCAGCAGCCCGGTTGGCGGCCAGAACACC. Its translation: CASSPVGGQNT. The complete CDR3 sequence is CASSPVGGQNTIYF.

This clone has a handful of counts. The CDR3 DNA, read in part, is TGTGCCAGCAGTGTATCGACTAGCGGGGGGGTAAATACG. It is translated as CASSVSTSGGVNT. The entire CDR3 is CASSVSTSGGVNTQYF. The V gene is TRBV6-1, the J gene TRBJ2-3, with TRBD2 matching over 14 bases. Read coverage stops 3 residues before the CDR3 terminus; the germline J gene supplies the remainder. V lost 4 bases, J lost 7 bases, and 7 bases stayed unmatched. The CDR3 totals 16 residues. Germline loops: CDR1 MNHNS, CDR2 SASEGT.